Presented here are 17 T cell receptor beta chains from one specimen sequenced in a study of blood T cell repertoires in COVID-19 (TCRdb year 2020). Libraries were prepared through the immunoSEQ multiplex PCR assay. TCRdb stores this immuneACCESS table with in-frame sequences only. Part of the clones is absent; in the studies checked, under half of the shortfall reflects unresolved V genes, and no reason is known for the rest. Recorded for this sample are around 98,000 clones; roughly 82% of them occurred a single time. The ten top clones hold 11% of the sample. Sequencing was carried out using peripheral blood. The receptors were gathered from a man aged 65-85 years with active or convalescent COVID-19.

This chain joins TRBV10-1 and TRBJ2-1; 9 bases match TRBD2. This CDR3 has 15 amino acids. V trimming: 7 bases; J trimming: 11 bases; junction bases outside the gene matches: 15. Germline V gives CDR1 WNHNN, CDR2 SYGVQD (reference sequence). The CDR3 bases are TGCGCCAGCACCCCCTCGGGTAGCGGGGGAGGGCAGCAGTTCTTC. As protein: CASTPSGSGGGQQFF.

The CDR3 DNA reads as TGTGCCAGCAGTGAACCCCCACGGGGGGGGTACAATCAGCCCCAGCATTTT. This sequence encodes CASSEPPRGGYNQPQHF. The rearrangement joins TRBV6-1 to TRBJ1-5; tentatively, D is TRBD1 (5 bases). The germline V gene has CDR1 MNHNS and CDR2 SASEGT. Trimming took 2 bases from V and 3 from J, leaving 17 bases between them. The CDR3 spans 17 residues.

The chain carries TRBV29-1 and TRBJ2-3, with 8 bases aligning to TRBD2. Germline trimming cut 8 bases from V and 1 base from J; bases unmatched to any gene: 8. The CDR3 sequence is 14 residues long. The germline CDR1 and CDR2 sequences are SQVTM and ANQGSEA. The CDR3: CSSCSGAGTDTQYF. The CDR3 region has the DNA TGCAGCAGTTGTAGCGGGGCCGGCACAGATACGCAGTATTTT.

J is TRBJ1-1 and V is TRBV10-3, with D possibly matching TRBD1 (6 bases). From germline, CDR1 is ENHRY and CDR2 SYGVKD. This CDR3 is 14 amino acids long. V lost 11 bases and J lost 4, with 20 bases in between. In DNA, the CDR3 is TGTGCCCTAAGACAGGAGAGTAGTGGCACTGAAGCTTTCTTT. Protein sequence: CALRQESSGTEAFF.

About this clone itself: The germline gene is not matched at one end of the junction; a read error may be the cause. The gene calls are TRBV7-7 and TRBJ2-7; TRBD2 matches at 9 bases. Germline CDR1 reads SSHAT; CDR2 reads FNYEAQ (reference sequence). The CDR3 totals 15 residues. CDR3 DNA sequence: TGTGCTAGCAGCTTAACGAGCGGGGGGTCGGACGAGCAGTACTTC. Translated, it gives CASSLTSGGSDEQYF.

The chain links TRBV4-2 to TRBJ1-5; TRBD1 agrees at 7 bases. V dropped 0 bases and J dropped 7; count of bases not matched to a gene: 6. The CDR3 has 15 amino acids. In germline, CDR1 is LGHNA, CDR2 YNFKEQ. The CDR3 loop is CASSQERQGGQPQHF. The DNA for the CDR3 is TGTGCCAGCAGCCAAGAAAGACAGGGAGGCCAGCCCCAGCATTTT.

The CDR3 nucleotides read TGCGCCAGCAGTGAGATTGGTACAAGAACCACTGAAGCTTTCTTT. It encodes CASSEIGTRTTEAFF. V and J are TRBV10-1 and TRBJ1-1; D ambiguous. V gave up 2 bases and J gave up 4 bases, with 14 bases separating them. Germline V lookup: CDR1 WNHNN, CDR2 SYGVQD (reference sequence). This CDR3 has 15 amino acids.

The chain has TRBV10-2 and TRBJ2-2; 8 nucleotides align to TRBD2. Trimming removed 8 bases from V and 4 bases from J; junction bases left unmatched: 6. Germline CDR1 WSHSY, CDR2 SAAADI. This CDR3 region has 14 residues. In nucleotides, the CDR3 is TGCGCCAGCGCGGGGGGCCGGATCACCGGGGAGCTGTTTTTT. It yields the protein CASAGGRITGELFF.

The chain joins TRBV4-2 to TRBJ2-2; D uncertain. Per germline, CDR1 LGHNA and CDR2 YNFKEQ. The CDR3 covers 14 residues. Trimming pared 0 bases from V and 6 bases from J, leaving 8 bases between. This chain's CDR3 is CASSQDPSAGELFF. CDR3 coding DNA: TGTGCCAGCAGCCAAGATCCCTCCGCCGGGGAGCTGTTTTTT.

The chain is built from TRBV6-5 and TRBJ2-7; 7 bases are a match to TRBD1. Unmatched junction bases numbered 5, after V lost 5 bases and J lost 1 base. Germline CDR1 MNHEY, CDR2 SVGAGI. There are 14 residues in the CDR3. Here the CDR3 reads CASSRTGESYEQYF. CDR3 DNA: TGTGCCAGCAGTAGAACAGGGGAGTCCTACGAGCAGTACTTC.

The rearrangement joins TRBV4-3 to TRBJ2-5; 12 positions agree with TRBD2. Trimming cost V 0 bases and J 3 bases; bases outside gene matches: 8. The CDR3 totals 18 residues. Germline V gene data show CDR1 as LGHNA and CDR2 as YSLEER. The CDR3 sequence is CASSQEASGGAWEETQYF. In nucleotides, the CDR3 is TGCGCCAGCAGCCAAGAAGCTAGCGGGGGGGCTTGGGAAGAGACCCAGTACTTC.

DNA of the CDR3: TGTGCCAGCAGTGACTGGGGGCTTAGGCTCTCTGGGGCCAACGTCCTGACTTTC. Protein sequence: CASSDWGLRLSGANVLTF. The V and J genes are TRBV6-4 and TRBJ2-6, with a tentative D call TRBD1 (6 bases). V was cut by 1 base and J by 0 bases, with 13 bases left in between. The CDR3 has 18 residues. Germline-derived CDR1 and CDR2 are MRHNA and SNTAGT.

The V gene is TRBV19, the J gene TRBJ2-3; D perhaps matches TRBD1 (5 bases). V lost 2 bases, J lost 1 base, and 13 bases lay in between. The CDR3 is 16 residues long. The germline gives CDR1 LNHDA, CDR2 SQIVND (reference sequence). The CDR3 DNA sequence: TGTGCCAGTAGTATAAATCTAGGGGTGGGCACAGATACGCAGTATTTT. Translated, it gives CASSINLGVGTDTQYF.

The chain carries TRBV3-1 (or the pseudogene TRBV3-2) and TRBJ1-2; possible D gene TRBD1, 6 bases. Germline V gene sequence: CDR1 LGHDT, CDR2 YNNKEL (reference sequence). This CDR3 is 16 amino acids long. The ends were cut back, 0 bases at V and 0 bases at J, with 11 bases in the middle. The CDR3 loop is CASSQEGHAANYGYTF. CDR3 sequence (DNA): TGTGCCAGCAGCCAAGAGGGACACGCGGCTAACTATGGCTACACCTTC.

The CDR3 nucleotides read TGTGCCAGCAGTCAGACAGGGTCCTATGGCTACACCTTC. Translating it yields CASSQTGSYGYTF. This sequence joins TRBV12-3 or TRBV12-4 and TRBJ1-2; 7 bases are a match to TRBD1. The V gene end was trimmed by 5 bases and the J gene end by 4 bases; junction bases not matched to a gene: 4. This CDR3 spans 13 amino acids.

This clone was seen a single time. The J gene is TRBJ1-1, the V gene TRBV12-3 or TRBV12-4; D remains unclear. The germline V and J ends were trimmed by 2 bases and 6 bases, with 10 bases remaining between them. The CDR3 has 13 amino acids. CDR3 protein: CASSLLAGAEAFF. In nucleotides, the CDR3 is TGTGCCAGCAGTTTATTAGCCGGGGCTGAAGCTTTCTTT.

The rearrangement links TRBV10-3 to TRBJ1-5; D is possibly TRBD1 (5 bases). The V end was cut by 4 bases, the J end by 2 bases, with 9 bases between. This CDR3 comprises 14 residues. Per germline, CDR1 ENHRY and CDR2 SYGVKD. CDR3 nucleotides: TGTGCCATCAGTGGCCGGGGGGGCAATCAGCCCCAGCATTTT. Protein sequence: CAISGRGGNQPQHF.